A single sample gave rise to the 28 T cell receptor beta chains below, sequenced in a study of OX40 agonist ivuxolimab in advanced cancers. TCRdb's table, derived via immunoSEQ multiplex PCR, lists solely in-frame clones and lacks some. The sample holds over 20,000 clones, about four fifths seen once. Material: CD4+ or CD8+ T cells sorted from blood, obtained in a trial of the OX40 agonist ivuxolimab. Receptor source: an adult with an advanced solid tumor such as melanoma, head and neck, liver or kidney cancer.

A few counts support this clone. The junction differs from germline at one of its ends, possibly a read error. The chain is built from TRBV27 and TRBJ2-7; D is possibly TRBD1 or TRBD2 (5 bases each). Germline V gene data show CDR1 as MNHEY and CDR2 as SMNVEV (reference sequence). The CDR3 totals 13 residues. CDR3 DNA: TGTGCCAGCAGTTCCGGGGCCTCCTTCGAGCAGTACTTC. It codes for CASSSGASFEQYF.

This chain links TRBV7-2 with TRBJ2-7; 8 bases are a match to TRBD2. The germline V gene has CDR1 SGHTA and CDR2 FQGNSA. Unmatched junction bases numbered 6, after V lost 5 bases and J lost 0 bases. The length of the CDR3 is 15 residues. The CDR3 loop is CASSPFGGVSYEQYF. CDR3 sequence (DNA): TGTGCCAGCAGCCCCTTCGGGGGGGTCTCCTACGAGCAGTACTTC.

The chain is built from TRBV29-1 and TRBJ1-1, with D possibly matching TRBD1 (5 bases). The CDR3 spans 15 residues. V lost 5 bases, J lost 2 bases, and 18 bases lay in between. Germline V CDR1 and CDR2: SQVTM, ANQGSEA. The CDR3 reads CSVRGPGQLNTEAFF. CDR3 DNA: TGCAGCGTTAGGGGACCGGGGCAGTTAAACACTGAAGCTTTCTTT.

This chain joins TRBV7-9 and TRBJ2-2; tentatively, D is TRBD2 (5 bases). V shed 5 bases and J shed 5 bases, with 12 bases lying between them. Germline loops: CDR1 SEHNR, CDR2 FQNEAQ (reference sequence). The CDR3 is made up of 14 amino acids. Here the CDR3 reads CASSPPEGTGELFF. The CDR3 nucleotides are TGTGCCAGCAGCCCCCCCGAGGGAACCGGGGAGCTGTTTTTT.

J is TRBJ1-6 and V is TRBV15, with 10 bases fitting TRBD1. In germline, CDR1 is LNHNV, CDR2 YYDKDF (reference sequence). Trimming removed 5 bases from V and 15 bases from J; junction bases left unmatched: 4. CDR3 length: 12 residues. DNA for the CDR3: TGTGCCACCAGCTGGACAGGGGGGGTCCTCCACTTT. As protein: CATSWTGGVLHF.

The rearrangement uses TRBV7-6 and TRBJ2-3; 13 bases are a match to TRBD2. With 5 bases clipped from V and 4 bases from J, the junction kept 6 bases outside the gene matches. The CDR3 runs to 16 residues. Germline V gene sequence: CDR1 SGHVS, CDR2 FNYEAQ. CDR3 sequence: CASSTGTSGEPDTQYF. Written as DNA, the CDR3 is TGTGCCAGCAGCACCGGGACTAGCGGGGAGCCAGATACGCAGTATTTT.

V usage is TRBV15 and J usage is TRBJ2-7, with D possibly TRBD2 on 5 matching bases. Germline V gives CDR1 LNHNV, CDR2 YYDKDF (reference sequence). V was clipped by 1 base and J by 0 bases, with 10 bases between them. This CDR3 comprises 15 residues. The CDR3: CATSRGPGTSYEQYF. In DNA, the CDR3 is TGTGCCACCAGCAGAGGGCCGGGAACCTCCTACGAGCAGTACTTC.

J is TRBJ2-7 and V is TRBV14; D possibly corresponds to TRBD1 (5 bases). With 0 bases removed from V and 7 bases from J, the gap between germline ends came to 16 bases. The CDR3 spans 15 residues. Germline assignment: CDR1 SGHDN and CDR2 FVKESK. DNA of the CDR3: TGTGCCAGCAGCCAAGATTCGTGGCAGGGAAGTGAGCAGTACTTC. It yields the protein CASSQDSWQGSEQYF.

V usage is TRBV7-9 and J usage is TRBJ1-4, with 7 nucleotides matching TRBD1. Trimming removed 8 bases from V and 0 bases from J; junction bases left unmatched: 9. The CDR3 runs 16 residues. Germline values: CDR1 SEHNR, CDR2 FQNEAQ (reference sequence). The CDR3 here is CASGDRQEATNEKLFF. The CDR3 DNA reads TGTGCCAGCGGGGACAGACAGGAGGCAACTAATGAAAAACTGTTTTTT.

The chain is built from TRBV7-2 and TRBJ2-7; 8 bases are shared with TRBD1. This CDR3 comprises 14 residues. The junction had 8 bases not matched to a gene; V was cut back by 4 bases and J by 6 bases. Germline CDR1 is SGHTA and CDR2 is FQGNSA. CDR3 region: CASSWHGQGAEQYF. The CDR3 DNA is TGTGCCAGCAGCTGGCATGGGCAGGGGGCCGAGCAGTACTTC.

The count of this clone is one. The V gene is TRBV11-2, the J gene TRBJ1-2; D uncertain. The CDR3 is 14 amino acids. Trimming removed 0 bases at V and 8 bases at J, with 13 bases between. Per the germline V gene, CDR1 is SGHAT and CDR2 is FQNNGV. The chain's CDR3 is CASSLEGRTNGYTF. The DNA of the CDR3 is TGTGCCAGCAGCTTAGAAGGGCGGACGAACGGCTACACCTTC.

The chain links TRBV29-1 to TRBJ1-4; D not certain. The CDR3 is made up of 13 amino acids. Germline loops: CDR1 SQVTM, CDR2 ANQGSEA. With 0 bases removed from V and 4 bases from J, the gap between germline ends came to 6 bases. DNA for the CDR3: TGCAGCGTTGAAGACCGGCTTAATGAAAAACTGTTTTTT. Protein product: CSVEDRLNEKLFF.

This chain joins TRBV14 and TRBJ2-3; a possible D gene is TRBD2 (6 bases). Germline V lookup: CDR1 SGHDN, CDR2 FVKESK. There are 11 residues in the CDR3. Trimming took off 4 bases at V and 8 bases at J, with 7 bases between the two ends. CDR3 bases: TGTGCCAGCAGCCTGGGGGGTACGCAGTATTTT. Residues: CASSLGGTQYF. The full variable domain, its missing parts supplied by reference TRBV14 and TRBJ2-3, is EAGVTQFPSHSVIEKGQTVTLRCDPISGHDNLYWYRRVMGKEIKFLLHFVKESKQDESGMPNNRFLAERTGGTYSTLKVQPAELEDSGVYFCASSLGGTQYFGPGTRLTVL.

This clone is a singleton in its sample. This chain uses TRBV9 with TRBJ2-1; 8 nucleotides agree with TRBD2. V shed 0 bases and J 0 bases; nucleotides not matched to a gene: 5. The CDR3 runs 17 residues. Germline loops: CDR1 SGDLS, CDR2 YYNGEE. The CDR3 sequence: CASSVGSSGGSYNEQFF. In DNA, the CDR3 is TGTGCCAGCAGCGTAGGCTCCAGCGGGGGCTCCTACAATGAGCAGTTCTTC.

The V call is TRBV29-1, the J call TRBJ1-2; D might be TRBD1 (5 bases). Trimming shortened V by 1 base and J by 4 bases, and 19 bases separated the two germline ends. Looked up from germline, CDR1 is SQVTM and CDR2 is ANQGSEA. The CDR3 runs 16 residues. The CDR3 bases are TGCAGCGTTGAAGGGGACGACGGTAGGGATACCTATGGCTACACCTTC. This gives the protein CSVEGDDGRDTYGYTF. Complete variable domain (other parts from reference TRBV29-1 and TRBJ1-2): SAVISQKPSRDICQRGTSLTIQCQVDSQVTMMFWYRQQPGQSLTLIATANQGSEATYESGFVIDKFPISRPNLTFSTLTVSNMSPEDSSIYLCSVEGDDGRDTYGYTFGSGTRLTVV.

V is TRBV9 and J is TRBJ2-1; the D is unclear. This CDR3 has 12 amino acids. V lost 1 base and J 10 bases, leaving 9 bases between the germline ends. Per the germline V gene, CDR1 is SGDLS and CDR2 is YYNGEE. The CDR3, as DNA: TGTGCCAGCAGCGTACAGTCCGGGGAGCAGTTCTTC. It translates to CASSVQSGEQFF. Using reference TRBV9 and TRBJ2-1 for the parts outside the CDR3, the full variable domain is DSGVTQTPKHLITATGQRVTLRCSPRSGDLSVYWYQQSLDQGLQFLIQYYNGEERAKGNILERFSAQQFPDLHSELNLSSLELGDSALYFCASSVQSGEQFFGPGTRLTVL.

The rearrangement links TRBV27 to TRBJ2-1; 10 nucleotides line up with TRBD2. V lost 3 bases and J lost 2; bases outside the gene matches: 7. Germline CDR1 is MNHEY and CDR2 is SMNVEV (reference sequence). The CDR3 extends over 17 amino acids. CDR3: CASSFFRTSGAYNEQFF. CDR3 DNA: TGTGCCAGCAGTTTTTTTAGGACTAGCGGTGCCTACAATGAGCAGTTCTTC.

This chain links TRBV27 with TRBJ2-1; 8 bases are a match to TRBD1. The germline V gene encodes CDR1 MNHEY and CDR2 SMNVEV (reference sequence). The length of the CDR3 is 16 residues. V dropped 6 bases and J dropped 2; count of bases not matched to a gene: 9. In nucleotides, the CDR3 is TGTGCCAGCAGCTCTCAGGACAGGGAAACCTACAATGAGCAGTTCTTC. Translating gives CASSSQDRETYNEQFF.

The V call is TRBV2, the J call TRBJ2-7, with D possibly matching TRBD1 (5 bases). The CDR3 consists of 16 residues. Germline lookup yields CDR1 SNHLY and CDR2 FYNNEI. V lost 7 bases and J lost 6, with 25 bases in between. The CDR3 DNA sequence: TGTGCCAGCAAGGGTCGGACACAGAAGTCCTATGGCGAGCAGTACTTC. It specifies CASKGRTQKSYGEQYF.

This clone was seen a single time. The J gene is TRBJ2-7, the V gene TRBV13; 11 bases line up with TRBD2. The CDR3 totals 16 residues. The V segment lost 0 bases and the J segment 3 bases; nucleotides outside the gene matches: 4. Per the germline V gene, CDR1 is PRHDT and CDR2 is FYEKMQ (reference sequence). CDR3 sequence: CASSLGLAGEGYEQYF. The CDR3, as DNA: TGTGCCAGCAGCTTAGGACTAGCGGGAGAGGGCTACGAGCAGTACTTC.

This rearrangement joins TRBV13 to TRBJ2-7; perhaps TRBD1 as D (6 bases). This CDR3 comprises 14 residues. The V end lost 2 bases, the J end lost 3 bases, and 11 bases lay between the germline ends. Germline V gene data show CDR1 as PRHDT and CDR2 as FYEKMQ (reference sequence). The chain's CDR3 is CASSLQGSYYEQYF. CDR3 nucleotide sequence: TGTGCCAGCAGCTTACAGGGGTCGTACTACGAGCAGTACTTC. The full variable domain, completed using reference TRBV13 and TRBJ2-7, is AAGVIQSPRHLIKEKRETATLKCYPIPRHDTVYWYQQGPGQDPQFLISFYEKMQSDKGSIPDRFSAQQFSDYHSELNMSSLELGDSALYFCASSLQGSYYEQYFGPGTRLTVT.

V is TRBV4-2 and J is TRBJ2-5, with 11 bases fitting TRBD2. The CDR3 has 17 amino acids. V dropped 0 bases and J dropped 4; count of bases not matched to a gene: 7. CDR1 and CDR2 from the germline V gene are LGHNA and YNFKEQ. This CDR3 is CASSQESELAGVETQYF. The CDR3 DNA sequence: TGTGCCAGCAGCCAAGAATCTGAACTAGCGGGGGTAGAGACCCAGTACTTC.

The gene calls are TRBV2 and TRBJ1-1; possible D gene TRBD1, 6 bases. CDR3 size: 12 residues. CDR1 SNHLY and CDR2 FYNNEI come from the germline V gene. V gave up 2 bases and J gave up 5 bases, with 6 bases separating them. Here the CDR3 reads CASSERGTEAFF. As DNA, the CDR3 is TGTGCCAGCAGTGAAAGGGGGACTGAAGCTTTCTTT.

CDR3 amino acids: CASSSGTQNTEAFF. The CDR3 DNA reads as TGTGCCAGCAGCTCGGGGACACAGAACACTGAAGCTTTCTTT. The rearrangement uses TRBV7-6 and TRBJ1-1, with D tentatively TRBD1 (6 bases). The CDR3 has 14 residues. CDR1 is SGHVS, CDR2 FNYEAQ, per germline. V lost 4 bases and J lost 1, with 10 bases in between.

The V and J genes are TRBV2 and TRBJ1-5; a possible D gene is TRBD1 (6 bases). The V gene's germline CDR1 is SNHLY and CDR2 FYNNEI. The CDR3 runs to 17 residues. V lost 6 bases and J 0 bases, leaving 18 bases between the germline ends. CDR3 bases: TGTGCCAGCAGGGCCCTGGACAGAGCATATAGCAATCAGCCCCAGCATTTT. Translation: CASRALDRAYSNQPQHF.

This clone was counted ten times or more. The V and J genes are TRBV4-1 and TRBJ1-2, with D tentatively TRBD1 (6 bases). Germline CDR1 reads MGHRA; CDR2 reads YSYEKL. Trimming pared 0 bases from V and 1 base from J, leaving 9 bases between. The CDR3 length is 15 residues. The CDR3 DNA reads TGCGCCAGCAGCCAAGACCAGGGGATTAACTATGGCTACACCTTC. Residues: CASSQDQGINYGYTF.

The rearrangement joins TRBV6-5 to TRBJ1-1; D unresolved. The germline CDR1 and CDR2 sequences are MNHEY and SVGAGI. V shed 6 bases and J shed 8 bases, with 13 bases lying between them. The CDR3 is 12 residues long. CDR3 sequence (DNA): TGTGCCAGCAGGGCAGACAATCGGGAAGCTTTCTTT. This sequence encodes CASRADNREAFF.

This clone was observed once. The chain couples TRBV27 to TRBJ2-6, with D hard to call. V lost 8 bases and J lost 0, with 11 bases in between. Germline CDR1 reads MNHEY; CDR2 reads SMNVEV (reference sequence). CDR3 length: 15 residues. The CDR3 bases are TGTGCCAGCGCCCTTCAAGGCTCTGGGGCCAACGTCCTGACTTTC. Its translation is CASALQGSGANVLTF. The whole variable domain, filled in from reference TRBV27 and TRBJ2-6, reads EAQVTQNPRYLITVTGKKLTVTCSQNMNHEYMSWYRQDPGLGLRQIYYSMNVEVTDKGDVPEGYKVSRKEKRNFPLILESPSPNQTSLYFCASALQGSGANVLTFGAGSRLTVL.